This TCR beta chain was captured by sequencing in a study of blood T cell repertoires in COVID-19. Study-wide background: Spain, Italy and the United States supplied samples that represented acute and convalescent COVID-19. From T cells, B-cell-depleted T cells, or PBMCs came the material, which was cDNA or gDNA.

Original methodology: Amplification of reference gene primers provided the estimated nucleated cell counts. This table comes from immunoSEQ multiplex PCR, and its TCRdb copy is limited to in-frame clones, with some not included. D and trimming were read from the DNA, whereas the V and J calls and clone size are those reported in that table. The sample yields 120,000 to 150,000 clones, about 87% seen once. The germline V gene has CDR1 MDHEN and CDR2 SYDVKM. The CDR3 spans 15 residues. Trimming took 6 bases from V and 4 from J, leaving 16 bases between them. The chain employs TRBV28 and TRBJ1-5; possible D gene TRBD1, 6 bases. What was sequenced was peripheral blood. This clonotype was obtained from a man between 60 and 75 years old with active or convalescent COVID-19. DNA for the CDR3: TGTGCCAGCAGGGGAGGGGAGAGGGGGAATCAGCCCCAGCATTTT. Translated: CASRGGERGNQPQHF.